A single sample gave rise to the 25 T cell receptor beta chains below, sequenced in a study of naive and memory T cell subsets (dated by TCRdb to 2016 to 2017). The study reported a robust and sensitive protocol to amplify, sequence and analyze TCRs, based on 3' ligation of a UMI-containing oligonucleotide to TCR cDNA. Library preparation was by 5' RACE. The sequencing machine was an Illumina MiSeq. The ligated cDNA was amplified in four rounds of PCR with nested alpha and beta constant region primers together with the SP2 primer. The raw public data were reprocessed by TCRdb itself: fastp quality trimming at Q25, MiXCR clonotype calling, in-frame beta chains only. Each entry merges the rows of one CDR3 protein and shows their most common DNA and genes. In this sample the table shows about 60,000 distinct CDR3 sequences, roughly 8.1% of which occur a single time. The top ten clonotypes cover 15% to 20% of the sample.

The source of these receptors is a female donor in good health.

The chain links TRBV29-1 to TRBJ1-2, with TRBD1 matching 7 bases. The CDR3 sequence is 14 residues long. Unmatched junction bases numbered 8, after V lost 3 bases and J lost 4 bases. Germline loops: CDR1 SQVTM, CDR2 ANQGSEA. The CDR3 loop reads CSVDPGGNTYGYTF. The CDR3, as DNA: TGCAGCGTTGATCCAGGGGGAAATACCTATGGCTACACCTTC.

The chain employs TRBV6-5 and TRBJ2-5, with 7 bases lining up with TRBD2. The CDR3 contains 16 residues. Trimming cost V 4 bases and J 5 bases; bases outside gene matches: 13. Germline assignment: CDR1 MNHEY and CDR2 SVGAGI. CDR3 residues: CASSSSGGGPGETQYF. DNA for the CDR3: TGTGCCAGCAGTTCTTCCGGGGGAGGGCCCGGGGAGACCCAGTACTTC.

The chain recombines TRBV7-2 with TRBJ2-7, with a possible D match to TRBD2 (5 bases). This CDR3 comprises 13 residues. Germline V gives CDR1 SGHTA, CDR2 FQGNSA. Trimming removed 5 bases at V and 7 bases at J, with 15 bases between. CDR3 residues: CASSTDLSGEQYF. The DNA of the CDR3 is TGTGCCAGCAGCACAGACCTAAGCGGAGAGCAGTACTTC.

The chain couples TRBV19 to TRBJ2-1; maybe TRBD2 (5 bases). Trimming cost V 3 bases and J 0 bases, with 12 bases left between them. Per the germline V gene, CDR1 is LNHDA and CDR2 is SQIVND (reference sequence). CDR3 length: 16 residues. CDR3 region: CASSIRASSSYNEQFF. The CDR3 nucleotides are TGTGCCAGTAGTATTCGGGCTAGCAGCTCCTACAATGAGCAGTTCTTC.

This clonotype has at least ten counts. The V and J genes are TRBV29-1 and TRBJ1-2, with TRBD1 matching 8 bases. CDR1 and CDR2 from the germline V gene are SQVTM and ANQGSEA. The CDR3 runs 14 residues. Trimming took 7 bases from V and 6 from J; bases not matched to a gene: 13. CDR3 coding DNA: TGCAGCGGAGCCCAATCACAGGGGGGTCATGGCTACACCTTC. Its protein is CSGAQSQGGHGYTF. The entire variable domain, with the rest obtained from reference TRBV29-1 and TRBJ1-2, is as follows: SAVISQKPSRDICQRGTSLTIQCQVDSQVTMMFWYRQQPGQSLTLIATANQGSEATYESGFVIDKFPISRPNLTFSTLTVSNMSPEDSSIYLCSGAQSQGGHGYTFGSGTRLTVV.

The rearrangement links TRBV12-5 to TRBJ2-1; D is unresolved. Germline V CDR1 and CDR2: LGHNT, FRNRAP. This CDR3 contains 12 residues. The germline V and J ends were trimmed by 5 bases and 3 bases, with 5 bases remaining between them. The CDR3 region has the DNA TGTGCTAGTGGTCCTCGCTACAATGAGCAGTTCTTC. Its protein product is CASGPRYNEQFF. Using reference TRBV12-5 and TRBJ2-1 for the parts outside the CDR3, the full variable domain is DARVTQTPRHKVTEMGQEVTMRCQPILGHNTVFWYRQTMMQGLELLAYFRNRAPLDDSGMPKDRFSAEMPDATLATLKIQPSEPRDSAVYFCASGPRYNEQFFGPGTRLTVL.

This clonotype was seen many times. V gene TRBV27 combines with J gene TRBJ1-1; D is unresolved. The length of the CDR3 is 13 residues. V was pared by 3 bases and J by 3 bases, with 8 bases between. Germline loops: CDR1 MNHEY, CDR2 SMNVEV (reference sequence). The CDR3: CASSFTGHTEAFF. CDR3 sequence (DNA): TGTGCCAGCAGTTTCACGGGTCACACTGAAGCTTTCTTT.

Ten or more counts support this clonotype. The V and J genes are TRBV29-1 and TRBJ2-2; 7 nucleotides align to TRBD1. V trimming: 5 bases; J trimming: 1 base; junction bases outside the gene matches: 1. Germline V lookup: CDR1 SQVTM, CDR2 ANQGSEA. The CDR3 length is 13 residues. The CDR3 DNA follows: TGCAGCGTTAGGACAGGGAACACCGGGGAGCTGTTTTTT. Translating gives CSVRTGNTGELFF.

There are many counts of this clonotype. The DNA for the CDR3 is TGTGCCAGCTGCCTAGGACCTAACTCATACTCTGAAGCTTTCTTT. It yields the protein CASCLGPNSYSEAFF. The chain recombines TRBV18 with TRBJ1-1; no clear D gene. Germline CDR1 KGHSH, CDR2 LQKENI. V gave up 7 bases and J gave up 6 bases, with 21 bases separating them. The CDR3 has 15 residues.

The chain recombines TRBV14 with TRBJ2-1; 13 bases map to TRBD2. CDR3 size: 15 residues. CDR1 is SGHDN, CDR2 FVKESK, per germline. V trimming: 4 bases; J trimming: 16 bases; junction bases outside the gene matches: 13. CDR3 sequence reads: CASSLGLAGPWGKFF. DNA for the CDR3: TGTGCCAGCAGCCTGGGACTAGCGGGGCCTTGGGGTAAATTCTTC.

This clonotype was seen many times. The rearrangement links TRBV20-1 to TRBJ2-5, with D possibly being TRBD2 (5 bases). The CDR3 runs to 14 residues. The V and J ends lost 1 base and 4 bases respectively, with 13 bases between them. CDR1 and CDR2 (germline): DFQATT, SNEGSKA (reference sequence). The CDR3 sequence is CSARAEVGRETQYF. The CDR3 bases are TGCAGTGCTAGAGCGGAAGTGGGGAGAGAGACCCAGTACTTC.

This clonotype has more than one count but fewer than ten. The chain uses TRBV28 and TRBJ2-7; 16 bases agree with TRBD2. J gave up 5 bases and V 5 bases, and 3 bases lay outside the gene matches. The CDR3 runs 15 residues. Germline V CDR1 and CDR2: MDHEN, SYDVKM. In nucleotides, the CDR3 is TGTGCCAGCAGTCCGGGACTAGCGGGAGGGGACGAGCAGTACTTC. It yields the protein CASSPGLAGGDEQYF.

V and J are TRBV29-1 and TRBJ1-2, with 8 bases identical to TRBD1. In germline, CDR1 is SQVTM, CDR2 ANQGSEA. CDR3 length equals 17 residues. V dropped 5 bases and J dropped 1; count of bases not matched to a gene: 15. The CDR3 is CSVLITGGSMDNYGYTF. CDR3 DNA sequence: TGCAGCGTTTTGATTACAGGGGGGTCCATGGATAACTATGGCTACACCTTC.

This clonotype was picked up many times. V gene TRBV20-1 combines with J gene TRBJ2-3, with TRBD2 matching 10 bases. Germline CDR1 and CDR2: DFQATT and SNEGSKA (reference sequence). V trimming: 5 bases; J trimming: 0 bases; junction bases outside the gene matches: 5. The CDR3 totals 15 residues. The CDR3 bases are TGCAGTGCTCCCCCGACTAGCGGGAGCACAGATACGCAGTATTTT. Translating gives CSAPPTSGSTDTQYF.

Many counts were recorded for this clonotype. The rearrangement uses TRBV6-1 and TRBJ1-4; D unclear. CDR3 length equals 14 residues. Trimming stripped 1 base from V and 0 bases from J, with 3 bases between. Germline CDR1 is MNHNS and CDR2 is SASEGT. This CDR3 reads CASSEGATNEKLFF. DNA of the CDR3: TGTGCCAGCAGTGAAGGTGCAACTAATGAAAAACTGTTTTTT.

This clonotype was seen at least ten times. The chain joins TRBV6-1 to TRBJ1-5, with D possibly TRBD1 on 5 matching bases. This CDR3 spans 15 amino acids. Germline CDR1 reads MNHNS; CDR2 reads SASEGT. V was shortened by 3 bases and J by 3 bases, with 12 bases between the two germline ends. CDR3 nucleotide sequence: TGTGCCAGCAGTGACAGGGTTGAGCCCAATCAGCCCCAGCATTTT. Amino acids: CASSDRVEPNQPQHF.

The chain uses TRBV5-8 and TRBJ1-5; D is perhaps TRBD1 (5 bases). The CDR3 spans 15 residues. V was trimmed by 3 bases and J by 3 bases, leaving 13 bases between them. Germline V gene sequence: CDR1 SGHTS, CDR2 YDEGEE. The CDR3: CASSSGSMFNQPQHF. In nucleotides, the CDR3 is TGTGCCAGCAGCTCAGGGTCAATGTTCAATCAGCCCCAGCATTTT.

This clonotype was counted a few times. This rearrangement joins TRBV29-1 to TRBJ2-3, with a possible D match to TRBD2 (5 bases). The germline V gene has CDR1 SQVTM and CDR2 ANQGSEA. The CDR3 sequence is 16 residues long. Trimming cost V 1 base and J 1 base, with 15 bases left between them. CDR3 nucleotide sequence: TGCAGCGTTGAAGGGGTCCAGCGGCGTCGCACAGATACGCAGTATTTT. Amino acid sequence: CSVEGVQRRRTDTQYF.

There are many counts of this clonotype. The V gene is TRBV12-3 or TRBV12-4, the J gene TRBJ2-5, with 8 bases identical to TRBD1. The CDR3 has 12 amino acids. With 8 bases clipped from V and 5 bases from J, the junction kept 4 bases outside the gene matches. CDR3 DNA sequence: TGTGCCAGCCAGGGGGCCCTGGAGACCCAGTACTTC. Translated, it gives CASQGALETQYF.

The chain uses TRBV18 and TRBJ1-5; no definite D call. V lost 1 base and J 5 bases, leaving 15 bases between the germline ends. The germline V gene encodes CDR1 KGHSH and CDR2 LQKENI. The CDR3 is 16 amino acids. The CDR3 is CASSPQGFRLDQPQHF. The CDR3 DNA reads TGTGCCAGCTCACCACAAGGGTTTCGTTTGGATCAGCCCCAGCATTTT.

Only a few counts were recorded for this clonotype. The chain employs TRBV29-1 and TRBJ2-7, with unresolved D. This CDR3 has 12 residues. V lost 7 bases and J lost 0, with 10 bases in between. Germline CDR1 reads SQVTM; CDR2 reads ANQGSEA. Here the CDR3 reads CSAQSPSYEQYF. Here the CDR3 DNA reads TGCAGCGCCCAGTCCCCCTCCTACGAGCAGTACTTC.

The chain joins TRBV6-5 to TRBJ1-5; D unresolved. Germline V gene sequence: CDR1 MNHEY, CDR2 SVGAGI. V lost 5 bases and J 2 bases, leaving 13 bases between the germline ends. This CDR3 has 15 residues. For the CDR3, the DNA is TGTGCCAGCAGTGAGGATCGATCGGGCAATCAGCCCCAGCATTTT. Amino acids: CASSEDRSGNQPQHF.

The chain combines TRBV7-2 with TRBJ2-2, with no clear D. The CDR3 totals 14 residues. V lost 1 base to trimming and J lost 5 bases, with 8 bases between them. Per germline, CDR1 SGHTA and CDR2 FQGNSA. CDR3 sequence: CASSLVVGTGELFF. The CDR3, as DNA: TGTGCCAGCAGCTTAGTTGTGGGGACCGGGGAGCTGTTTTTT.

The genes are TRBV12-3 or TRBV12-4 and TRBJ2-2; tentatively, D is TRBD1 or TRBD2 (5 bases each). This CDR3 has 13 residues. Trimming pared 8 bases from V and 5 bases from J, leaving 12 bases between. As DNA, the CDR3 is TGTGCCAGCTCTCTATGGGGGACCGGGGAGCTGTTTTTT. Translation gives CASSLWGTGELFF.

There are a few counts of this clonotype. The rearrangement uses TRBV28 and TRBJ2-5; D is perhaps TRBD2 (5 bases). Germline loops: CDR1 MDHEN, CDR2 SYDVKM. The CDR3 runs to 15 residues. V lost 5 bases and J lost 0, with 13 bases in between. The CDR3 nucleotides are TGTGCCAGCAGTCCCGGGGTAGCAGACCAAGAGACCCAGTACTTC. It yields the protein CASSPGVADQETQYF.